A selection of T cell receptor beta chains follows, all from one sample in a study of neoadjuvant anti-PD-1 for oral cavity cancer. Profiling relied on immunoSEQ multiplex PCR, and the TCRdb table lists in-frame clones only, not all of them. The sample contains a few thousand clones, 58% of which appear only once. This sample comprised tumor tissue, obtained after nivolumab (anti-PD-1) treatment. These TCRs come from a person aged 40 to 85 with oral cavity squamous cell carcinoma. Both conserved end residues are part of each CDR3. The D gene is left open where the match is weak. Expanded clones are given a class, and other clones once, few, many or no size at all.

D | J | size | V | DNA | CDR3
TRBD1 | TRBJ1-5 | NA | TRBV7-8 | TGTGCCAGCAGCCCAGGGACAGGGGGAACAAATCAGCCCCAGCATTTT | CASSPGTGGTNQPQHF
NA | TRBJ1-2 | NA | TRBV12-2 | TGTGCAAGTCGCCTAGCAAAAGGTGGTAGGGGTTCCGACTATGGCTACACCTTC | CASRLAKGGRGSDYGYTF
TRBD2 | TRBJ2-1 | NA | TRBV7-3 | TGTGCCAGCAGCCGGAGCGGGGGCTACAATGAGCAGTTCTTC | CASSRSGGYNEQFF
TRBD2 | TRBJ2-7 | few | TRBV2 | TGTGCCAGCAGTACTAGCGGGCTCTCCTACGAGCAGTACTTC | CASSTSGLSYEQYF
NA | TRBJ1-4 | NA | TRBV9 | TGTGCCAGCAGCGTGAGGATGGGGGGCGGAGAAAAACTGTTTTTT | CASSVRMGGGEKLFF
NA | TRBJ2-1 | NA | TRBV6-1 | TGTGCCAGCAGCCTCGGACAGAATTCCTACAATGAGCAGTTCTTC | CASSLGQNSYNEQFF
NA | TRBJ2-7 | few | TRBV28 | TGTGCCAGCAGTTTACCCAGGAGTGAGCAGTACTTC | CASSLPRSEQYF
NA | TRBJ2-3 | NA | TRBV6-1 | TGTGCCAGCAGGATGCAGGGGACACGCACAGATACGCAGTATTTT | CASRMQGTRTDTQYF
TRBD1 | TRBJ2-7 | NA | TRBV11-2 | TGTGCCAGCAGCTTAGATCTAAGGGGGCAGTTCTCCTACGAGCAGTACTTC | CASSLDLRGQFSYEQYF
TRBD1 | TRBJ2-3 | NA | TRBV28 | TGTGCCAGCAGTCCCAGCGGACAGGGAAGTGTCACAGATACGCAGTATTTT | CASSPSGQGSVTDTQYF
NA | TRBJ2-4 | few | TRBV6-1 | TGTGCCAGCAGTGAAGGATGGGGGGCGCAGGACATTCAGTACTTC | CASSEGWGAQDIQYF
NA | TRBJ2-7 | NA | TRBV19 | TGTGCCAGTGTCAGGACCCTAGCGAACCAATACGAGCAGTACTTC | CASVRTLANQYEQYF
NA | TRBJ1-1 | few | TRBV19 | TGTGCCAGTAGTCGAAGGGTTAAGGATGAAGCTTTCTTT | CASSRRVKDEAFF
NA | TRBJ2-3 | NA | TRBV5-1 | TGCGCCAGCAGCTCCGGAGCCACAGATACGCAGTATTTT | CASSSGATDTQYF
TRBD2 | TRBJ2-3 | NA | TRBV18 | TGTGCCAGCTCACCGACCGGGACTAGCGGCACAGATACGCAGTATTTT | CASSPTGTSGTDTQYF
NA | TRBJ2-2 | NA | TRBV6-4 | TGTGCCAGCAAATTGACACCGAACACCGGGGAGCTGTTTTTT | CASKLTPNTGELFF
NA | TRBJ1-6 | few | TRBV27 | TGTGCCAGCAGTTTGGGCAGGGGAAGGGATAATTCACCCCTCCACTTT | CASSLGRGRDNSPLHF
NA | TRBJ1-3 | NA | TRBV5-6 | TGTGCCAGCAGCTTGGCAGGGGTCTATACCTCTGGAAACACCATATATTTT | CASSLAGVYTSGNTIYF
NA | TRBJ2-7 | NA | TRBV19 | TGTGCCAGTAGTTTCGGGGGCTACGAGCAGTACTTC | CASSFGGYEQYF
NA | TRBJ1-5 | once | TRBV18 | TGTGCCAGCTCACCATCGAGGCAGAGCAATCAGCCCCAGCATTTT | CASSPSRQSNQPQHF
TRBD2 | TRBJ2-7 | few | TRBV7-8 | TGTGCCAGCAGCCCCCTAGCGGGCCGGAGGGGACACGAGCAGTACTTC | CASSPLAGRRGHEQYF
TRBD1 | TRBJ2-2 | NA | TRBV5-1 | TGCGCCAGCAGCTTGGGGACAGGGGGATCCCTACCCGGGGAGCTGTTTTTT | CASSLGTGGSLPGELFF
NA | TRBJ2-6 | NA | TRBV5-1 | TGCGCCAGCAGCTTACAAACCTCTGGGGCCAACGTCCTGACTTTC | CASSLQTSGANVLTF
NA | TRBJ2-6 | NA | TRBV18 | TGTGCCAGCTCCCCAAACTCTGGGGCCAACGTCCTGACTTTC | CASSPNSGANVLTF
TRBD1 | TRBJ2-1 | NA | TRBV25-1 | TGTGCCAGCAGTGAACCCGGGACAGGGAGTTTCTATGAGCAGTTCTTC | CASSEPGTGSFYEQFF